This TCR beta chain was sequenced during a study of cytomegalovirus exposure and HLA in healthy donors (TCRdb year 2017). General notes on the study: According to an earlier analysis of 587 of the donors, some 170 million T cells yielded over 100 million unique TCR beta sequences and 250 to 350 Gb of sequence data. Because of strong linkage in the cohort, 5 or 6 DR-DQ haplotypes were treated as single units for association and clustering. All discovery cohort repertoires had been generated using a single sequencing platform. Both class I and class II loci were covered by HLA typing, at four-digit resolution. Approximately 300 gigabases of sequencing data and 70 million to 100 million unique TCR sequences were included in an early release covering roughly 700 HLA-typed donors. Donor age, sex, ethnicity and CMV serostatus were compiled together with the repertoire data. The study used immunosequencing to profile the T cell repertoires of about 670 subjects and linked those repertoires to cytomegalovirus serostatus. Of the 300 to 450 genotyped donors, 80% to 90% were placed in the genetic ancestry cluster associated with self-reported Caucasian donors. Rather than using new phenotypic data, the later analysis identified candidate immune exposures from TCR beta sequences and from how often those sequences occurred across donors. The study was designed to test whether signatures of past pathogen exposure could be identified by cataloging public T cell receptors. Among around 400 genotyped donors of the cohort, an average of around 240,000 unique TCR beta nucleotide sequences was sequenced per donor, of which about 20% were non-productive. Typing coverage differed by locus: A, B, C, DRB1 and DQB1 were typed in roughly 629-640 donors, DQA1 in about 560, DPA1 in around 610, and DPB1 in around 440. In a later genetic analysis, genome-wide SNP genotypes for about 55% of the roughly 700 donors were used, and that subset was treated as a discovery cohort. In addition to the first cohort of approximately 670 subjects, a separate validation cohort of approximately 130 different subjects was used. To predict cytomegalovirus infection status, the study combined high-throughput TCR immunosequencing, statistical association of individual TCRs with disease status, and machine learning. In an earlier analysis of roughly 580 of the donors, high-throughput TCR beta sequencing was used to judge whether each TCR beta V gene segment behaved as functional or pseudogenic. A later analysis re-analyzed previously published TCR beta repertoires from 600 to 850 donors and added high-resolution HLA genotyping to study TCR occurrence patterns. Broad study findings and their caveats: In a later analysis, the rate of TCR association differed among HLA loci, with DRB1 alleles having the most associated TCRs and HLA-C alleles having the fewest. Compared with equally common non-associated chains, HLA-associated TCR beta chains in a later analysis were more clonally expanded and had lower generation probabilities. The authors suggested that the approach could potentially be generalized to other disease states and immunological phenotypes. Over 15 rarely observed V segments, including chromosome 9 orphons, were excluded from the earlier analysis of several hundred of the donors because counts were too low. In vitro tests confirmed that a few of the cytomegalovirus-associated TCR beta chains recognize cytomegalovirus antigens. Most TCR sequences were observed very rarely across donors, whereas some public TCRs were present in many individuals. Immune exposure information for the cohort was limited to CMV serostatus. In an earlier analysis of approximately 590 of the donors, most TCR beta V segments were observed in productive rearrangements about 90% or about 30% of the time, broadly matching IMGT annotations. The study gave a list of over 150 TCR beta chains associated with cytomegalovirus. A group of highly shared sequence variants was considered likely to be a technical artifact of the sequencing pipeline. According to a later genetic analysis, donors in an Asian-associated ancestry cluster had fewer N-insertions in productive TCRs than the roughly 700-donor mean. V-gene and J-gene trimming of TCR beta chains was associated with a missense DCLRE1C variant in a later genetic analysis, and the association was replicated in an independent cohort. Assigning TCR associations to individual alleles was difficult when HLA alleles, especially DR and DQ, strongly co-occurred. Linkage disequilibrium might explain the correlated functional status among segregating V segments, but an unknown experimental factor could not be excluded. A further reported finding was that TCR beta sequences accurately predicted the HLA-A and HLA-B alleles for most subjects in the first cohort. In a later analysis, some 17,000 TCR beta sequences were associated with specific HLA alleles at a false discovery rate of 0.05. In both the original and validation cohorts, the classifier was reported to diagnose cytomegalovirus status with high specificity and sensitivity. The presence/absence analyses assumed that sequencing depth was roughly uniform across donors, and that assumption may not be true. The 87-base-pair reads could not distinguish some IMGT-functional V segments, including TRBV6-2 and TRBV6-3, so those segments were excluded. According to a later analysis, parvovirus B19, influenza, CMV and Epstein-Barr virus appeared linked to several top co-occurrence clusters. In this cohort, only TCR beta chains were sequenced, and detectable features were limited by the absence of alpha or paired-chain data. A later analysis found that most CMV-associated TCR beta chains appeared HLA-restricted, with HLA associations seemingly driven largely by CMV exposure. Because HLA typing was unavailable for some donors at each locus, only the typed subset was used in association tests.

Libraries were prepared through the immunoSEQ multiplex PCR assay. For the multiplex PCR, a mixture combining 60 forward primers for TCR Vbeta segments and 13 reverse primers for TCR Jbeta segments was used. Amplification of the CDR3 region of rearranged TCR beta genes was performed with a multiplex PCR assay on genomic DNA. The Illumina HiSeq System was used to sequence the amplified TCR beta libraries as 87-base-pair reads. The published analysis was carried out like this. A later analysis tallied 75 million to 95 million unique TCR beta chains across the 700 or so repertoires, and around 10 million of those chains were shared by two or more donors. To remove PCR and sequencing errors, raw reads were error-corrected and collapsed into unique sequences using a nearest-neighbor algorithm that merged closely related sequences. Alignment of CDR3 sequences to IMGT reference sequences was used to assign V, D and J gene segments. For a sequence to be retained, at least a six-nucleotide match to both a V gene segment and a J gene segment was required. Rearrangements were called productive when the CDR3 lacked stop codons and stayed in frame with V and J; all others were non-productive. Following IMGT convention, CDR3 was defined as the stretch from the second conserved V-encoded cysteine up to the conserved J-encoded phenylalanine. Sequences without an unambiguous match to a single V gene segment were excluded from the earlier analysis of several hundred of the donors. In an earlier analysis of a few hundred of the donors, V segments were called functional above 56.7% productive rearrangements and were called segregating when the between-donor standard deviation exceeded 5%. To diagnose cytomegalovirus status from the catalog of TCR beta chain sequences, a statistical classification framework was built. A later analysis assigned V and J genes by comparing TCR nucleotide sequences with IMGT/GENE-DB human TR gene sequences. Using the TCRdist pipeline, a later analysis assigned CDR3 sequences along with most-parsimonious VDJ recombination scenarios. In a later analysis, each TCR beta chain was defined by its CDR3 amino acid sequence together with its V-gene family, and reads without a unique V-gene family were excluded. A later analysis removed several hundred highly shared, low-generation-probability nucleotide sequences to deal with suspected cross-contamination and a sequencing artifact. For each public chain, a later analysis derived a clonal expansion index from normalized ranks of inferred template counts within each repertoire. In a later analysis, generation probabilities were computed using a VDJ recombination model fitted to out-of-frame rearrangements, and the results were checked against IGoR. In a later analysis, TCR-TCR, TCR-HLA and TCR-CMV co-occurrence was scored with hypergeometric tests, and a repertoire-size bias correction was applied to TCR pairs. False discovery rates were estimated in a later analysis by permuting HLA or CMV assignments 20 times. In a later analysis, co-occurring TCRs were grouped using DBSCAN, and TCRdist sequence similarity was added for clustering within HLA-allele-positive subsets. Repertoires with fewer than 30,000 or more than 120,000 public chains, plus five repertoires with anomalous nucleotide sharing, were excluded from co-occurrence clustering. Entries here come from immuneACCESS through TCRdb and include only in-frame sequences with V and J called. Some clones fail to appear in such tables; in the studies checked, an unresolved V gene covers under half of the shortfall, and the cause of the remainder is unknown. D and trimming come from the DNA, and the V and J calls and clone size come from that table. A total of fewer than 200,000 clones appear in this sample, approximately 86% of them only once. Roughly 1.5% of the sample is in the top ten clones.

About this clone: It lacks a known antigen. No base quality information exists; no much larger clone differs at one position.

Counted from cysteine to phenylalanine, this CDR3 has 15 amino acids. Left in the record is the CDR3 DNA by itself, 45 bases read in frame from the first base. From a lookup of the germline V gene, CDR1 and CDR2 are MNHEY and SVGAGI. The germline V end is reduced by 5 bases and the J end by 5 bases; junction bases left unmatched: 9. The cohort consisted of hundreds of healthy bone marrow donors. At the time of sampling, all cohort members were nominally healthy, though unrecorded immune exposures were likely present. The donor tested CMV seronegative and was one of the 352 seronegative cohort members. Each donor provided a peripheral blood sample, and peripheral blood mononuclear cells were used for TCR beta sequencing. Genomic DNA extraction from the blood cell samples was performed with the Qiagen DNeasy Blood Extraction Kit.

The rearranged chain carries TRBV6-5 and TRBJ2-5; TRBD2 matches 9 bases in the middle. The sequence was obtained from a male donor in good health and CMV-seronegative. Sequencing was performed on PBMCs. The DNA sequence is given as TGTGCCAGCAGTGCCCCTAGCGGGACGGCGGAGACCCAGTACTTC. Translated, it reads CASSAPSGTAETQYF.